Below are 21 T cell receptor beta chains sequenced from a single sample in a study of control samples from healthy donors and cancer patients. Assay used: immunoSEQ multiplex PCR; TCRdb lists only in-frame clones, some missing. This table has some 80,000 clones, around 92% appearing once. Sequencing was done on a sample of blood. The receptors shown here come from an older woman in good health.

In its sample, this clone was seen once. The chain joins TRBV28 to TRBJ1-5, with unresolved D. The CDR3 runs 12 residues. Germline CDR1 is MDHEN and CDR2 is SYDVKM. Between the trimmed V and J ends, which lost 7 bases and 3 bases, there was a span of 7 bases. The chain's CDR3 is CASTLNNQPQHF. CDR3 bases: TGTGCCAGCACTCTCAACAATCAGCCCCAGCATTTT.

The chain employs TRBV24-1 and TRBJ1-5, with D tentatively TRBD1 (6 bases). Germline-derived CDR1 and CDR2 are KGHDR and SFDVKD. The ends were cut back, 2 bases at V and 0 bases at J, with 19 bases in the middle. There are 19 residues in the CDR3. CDR3 sequence reads: CATSDSQNGQPYSNQPQHF. CDR3 DNA sequence: TGTGCCACCAGTGATTCCCAAAACGGACAGCCGTATAGCAATCAGCCCCAGCATTTT.

This rearrangement joins TRBV27 to TRBJ2-3, with 11 bases lining up with TRBD1. The CDR3 runs to 17 residues. J gave up 1 base and V 1 base, and 4 bases lay outside the gene matches. Germline V gene sequence: CDR1 MNHEY, CDR2 SMNVEV (reference sequence). CDR3 nucleotide sequence: TGTGCCAGCAGTTTATGGGGACAGGGGGTCGGCACAGATACGCAGTATTTT. It translates to CASSLWGQGVGTDTQYF.

The rearrangement joins TRBV10-3 to TRBJ1-1; 7 nucleotides align to TRBD1. CDR3 length: 13 residues. Trimming took 6 bases from V and 1 from J; bases not matched to a gene: 2. The V gene's germline CDR1 is ENHRY and CDR2 SYGVKD. The CDR3 loop is CAIRGQPNTEAFF. CDR3 bases: TGTGCCATCAGGGGACAGCCGAACACTGAAGCTTTCTTT.

The rearrangement joins TRBV4-3 to TRBJ2-1; 7 bases align to TRBD2. Trimming cost V 0 bases and J 13 bases; bases outside gene matches: 9. The CDR3 covers 14 residues. CDR1 LGHNA and CDR2 YSLEER come from the germline V gene. The CDR3 region is CASSQEGERDLQFF. The CDR3 coding sequence is TGCGCCAGCAGCCAAGAGGGTGAGCGGGACCTACAGTTCTTC.

This chain uses TRBV6-2 or TRBV6-3 with TRBJ1-1, with unresolved D. V was shortened by 6 bases and J by 4 bases, with 12 bases between the two germline ends. CDR3 length equals 13 residues. Germline V gives CDR1 MNHEY, CDR2 SVGEGT. The CDR3 region is CASSRGWGTEAFF. The DNA for the CDR3 is TGTGCCAGCAGCCGGGGTTGGGGCACTGAAGCTTTCTTT.

V usage is TRBV5-4 and J usage is TRBJ2-1, with TRBD2 matching 8 bases. The CDR3 sequence is 15 residues long. Germline V lookup: CDR1 SGHNT, CDR2 YYREEE (reference sequence). Trimming removed 0 bases from V and 9 bases from J; junction bases left unmatched: 8. CDR3 sequence reads: CASSLGLAGLREQFF. The CDR3 bases are TGTGCCAGCAGCTTGGGGTTAGCGGGACTTCGTGAGCAGTTCTTC.

CDR3 sequence (DNA): TGCAGTGCTAAGAGGGAAGAGACCCAGTACTTC. This sequence encodes CSAKREETQYF. The chain has TRBV20-1 and TRBJ2-5; maybe TRBD2 (5 bases). Looked up from germline, CDR1 is DFQATT and CDR2 is SNEGSKA (reference sequence). This CDR3 spans 11 amino acids. The V and J ends lost 4 bases and 3 bases respectively, with 6 bases between them.

This chain uses TRBV5-1 with TRBJ1-6; TRBD1 matches at 9 bases. J gave up 7 bases and V 5 bases, and 10 bases lay outside the gene matches. The CDR3 length is 16 residues. Per germline, CDR1 SGHRS and CDR2 YFSETQ. As DNA, the CDR3 is TGCGCCAGCAGACCATTTACAGGGGGCCGAAATTCACCCCTCCACTTT. As protein: CASRPFTGGRNSPLHF.

The V gene is TRBV24-1, the J gene TRBJ1-2; D gene ambiguous. This CDR3 is 13 amino acids long. Germline V gives CDR1 KGHDR, CDR2 SFDVKD. Trimming took off 6 bases at V and 5 bases at J, with 12 bases between the two ends. The CDR3 spells CATSSDGRYGYTF. CDR3 sequence (DNA): TGTGCCACCAGTTCGGACGGACGGTATGGCTACACCTTC.

The V and J genes are TRBV5-1 and TRBJ2-5; TRBD1 aligns across 11 bases. CDR1 SGHRS and CDR2 YFSETQ come from the germline V gene. This CDR3 has 16 amino acids. V gave up 3 bases and J gave up 1 base; unmatched junction bases: 5. This CDR3 reads CASSSLGTGGQETQYF. The CDR3 nucleotides are TGCGCCAGCAGCTCCCTCGGGACAGGGGGCCAAGAGACCCAGTACTTC.

As concerns this clone: The junction shows a germline mismatch at one end, possibly a read error. The same CDR3 also results from other DNA sequences found in this sample. The chain has TRBV23-1 and TRBJ2-7, with 8 bases that match TRBD1. TRBV23-1 is an open reading frame, and its role is uncertain. CDR3 length: 15 residues. CDR3 in amino acids: CASSQGGTGRYEQYF. The CDR3 bases are TGCGCTAGCAGTCAGGGTGGGACAGGCAGATACGAGCAGTACTTC.

V usage is TRBV19 and J usage is TRBJ1-2, with D perhaps TRBD1 (5 bases). CDR1 and CDR2 from the germline V gene are LNHDA and SQIVND (reference sequence). This CDR3 comprises 13 residues. Trimming stripped 7 bases from V and 8 bases from J, with 17 bases between. The CDR3 DNA reads as TGTGCCAGTACCCCGGGGCCTCTGCGAGGCTACACCTTC. It specifies CASTPGPLRGYTF.

The chain uses TRBV28 and TRBJ2-5, with 9 bases aligning to TRBD1. Germline V lookup: CDR1 MDHEN, CDR2 SYDVKM. This CDR3 has 15 amino acids. With V trimmed by 4 bases and J by 5 bases, 8 bases remained unmatched. CDR3 sequence: CASSSPGQGGETQYF. The CDR3 nucleotides are TGTGCCAGCAGTTCACCGGGACAGGGAGGGGAGACCCAGTACTTC.

In its sample, this clone was seen once. V gene TRBV7-9 combines with J gene TRBJ2-7; D gene unclear. CDR3 size: 15 residues. CDR1 and CDR2 (germline): SEHNR, FQNEAQ (reference sequence). V dropped 2 bases and J dropped 3 bases, with 14 bases sitting between them. The CDR3: CASSLHSGTLYEQYF. The CDR3 coding sequence is TGTGCCAGCAGCTTACATAGTGGAACCCTCTACGAGCAGTACTTC.

This chain links TRBV18 with TRBJ2-3; D perhaps matches TRBD1 (5 bases). Germline V gene data show CDR1 as KGHSH and CDR2 as LQKENI. Deletions cut 3 bases from V and 4 bases from J, with 17 bases between. CDR3 length: 16 residues. CDR3 sequence (DNA): TGTGCCAGCTCACCCCTGGACACTCGGTTAGCAGATACGCAGTATTTT. It specifies CASSPLDTRLADTQYF.

CDR3 DNA: TGTGCCAGCAGTGAAGCTGACAGGAGGGGTGAAGCTTTCTTT. It encodes CASSEADRRGEAFF. The chain uses TRBV25-1 and TRBJ1-1, with D maybe TRBD1 (6 bases). Germline assignment: CDR1 MGHDK and CDR2 SYGVNS. This CDR3 spans 14 amino acids. Between the trimmed V and J ends, which lost 2 bases and 7 bases, there was a span of 14 bases.

The chain has TRBV2 and TRBJ2-4; D may be TRBD1 (6 bases). CDR3 length: 13 amino acids. CDR1 SNHLY and CDR2 FYNNEI come from the germline V gene. V was shortened by 3 bases and J by 8 bases, with 11 bases between the two germline ends. The CDR3 coding sequence is TGTGCCAGCAGTGACAGGGGTTCCCACATTCAGTACTTC. This sequence encodes CASSDRGSHIQYF.

The V and J genes are TRBV19 and TRBJ1-5; tentative D call: TRBD1 (6 bases). Trimming left V 2 bases short and J 7 bases short, with 18 bases between. The germline V gene has CDR1 LNHDA and CDR2 SQIVND (reference sequence). The CDR3 runs 16 residues. CDR3 region: CASSIRGGPAGQPQHF. In DNA, the CDR3 is TGTGCCAGTAGTATACGGGGGGGGCCGGCTGGGCAGCCCCAGCATTTT.

This rearrangement joins TRBV28 to TRBJ1-1; 11 positions match TRBD1. The CDR3 length is 13 residues. The ends lost 6 bases at V and 11 bases at J; junction bases unmatched: 8. The germline gives CDR1 MDHEN, CDR2 SYDVKM. CDR3 DNA sequence: TGTGCCAGCAGCCGGACAGGGGGCGCAGGGGCTTTCTTT. This codes for CASSRTGGAGAFF.

This chain connects TRBV30 to TRBJ1-3; D call uncertain. Germline loops: CDR1 GTSNPN, CDR2 SVGIG (reference sequence). The CDR3 consists of 14 residues. Trimming took 2 bases from V and 0 from J, leaving 8 bases between them. CDR3 nucleotide sequence: TGTGCCTGGAGTCGGGCAAGCTCTGGAAACACCATATATTTT. It specifies CAWSRASSGNTIYF.